This T cell receptor (beta chain) appears in the sequencing data of a study of blood T cell repertoires in COVID-19. Looking at the study overall: T cells, B-cell-depleted T cells, or PBMCs provided the cDNA or gDNA that served as material.

CDR3 length: 16 amino acids. The germline V and J ends were trimmed by 1 base and 0 bases, with 10 bases remaining between them. The germline V gene has CDR1 MDHEN and CDR2 SYDVKM. The data were produced by immunoSEQ multiplex PCR, yet TCRdb's version contains in-frame clones alone and is incomplete. The data hold some 240,000 clones, with around 90% observed a single time. Sample: peripheral blood. The clonotype was recovered from a man aged 55 to 70 who had recovered from COVID-19. V and J are TRBV28 and TRBJ1-5; unclear D gene. The CDR3 DNA reads TGTGCCAGCAGTTTATCAAGAGGGAATAGCAATCAGCCCCAGCATTTT. It specifies CASSLSRGNSNQPQHF.